This T cell receptor (beta chain) is drawn from a study of CD8+CD57+ T cells in acquired aplastic anemia (dated by TCRdb to the late 2010s). Notes on the research overall: A mean of approximately 3 ug of DNA, ranging from about 0.2 to 27.4 ug, was extracted from sorted CD4+ and CD8+ cells. For healthy donor samples, the average read count was about 10.8 million for CD4+ cells and approximately 11 million for CD8+ cells. Study-wide findings and limitations: Patients and healthy controls showed no significant difference in CD8+ Simpson's diversity (P=0.060). Twenty-nine CD8+ CDR3 sequences were found to be shared between patients and controls, but these sequences appeared to be highly expressed in patients and within the immunodominant clones of the patients.

In this study, sorted CD4+ and CD8+ T cells from the blood of healthy subjects and of severe aplastic anemia patients had their TCR repertoires deep-sequenced. Ficoll-Paque density gradient centrifugation was used to isolate peripheral blood mononuclear cells. Before DNA extraction, CD4+ and CD8+ T cells were sorted by FACS or by magnetic beads. This clonotype was counted ten times or more. It has no known antigen specificity. Per-base qualities were not stored, and no clone one base away is much larger. The CDR3 contains 15 residues, cysteine and phenylalanine counted. Only the CDR3 portion is preserved as DNA: 45 bases, with reading frame beginning at the first base. Per the germline V gene, MDHEN is the CDR1 and SYDVKM is the CDR2. V gives up 9 bases and J gives up 0 bases, and the segment between their germline ends measures 12 bases. Profiling of TCR beta VDJ combinations and CDR3 sequences used genomic DNA as the template. An Illumina HiSeq 2000 was the platform used for TCR repertoire sequencing. Per the original workflow: TRBV/TRBJ rearrangement plots, CDR3 size and DJ length profiles, and Simpson's diversity index were used to assess repertoires. The most abundant DNA sequence in the deep sequencing data was defined as the immunodominant clone. CDR3 amino acid sequences were screened for sharing across subjects and were compared with published repertoires and the VDJdb database. TCRdb redid the processing of the public reads, applying fastp at Q25 and MiXCR, and retained in-frame beta chains. Every CDR3 protein is listed once, alongside the most common genes and DNA of its rows. Here the V and J calls rest on TCRdb's processing, not on the authors' analysis. The sample yields around 140,000 distinct CDR3 sequences; 35% to 50% were counted once. Jointly, the top ten make up roughly 8.9% of the sample.

This sequence originates from a human donor in good health, serving as a control. In this chain, TRBV28 is recombined with TRBJ1-6, with the D gene call left open. Sequences were obtained from sorted CD4+, CD8+, or CD8+CD57+ T cells (not recorded which) from PBMCs. The nucleotide sequence is given as TGTGCCAGTCGTGCGGGGAGCTCCTATAATTCACCCCTCCACTTT. It is translated as CASRAGSSYNSPLHF.